Below are 27 T cell receptor beta chains sequenced from a single sample in a study of cytomegalovirus exposure and HLA in healthy donors (dated by TCRdb to the late 2010s). The protocol used for the library was the immunoSEQ multiplex PCR assay. A mixture of 60 forward primers for TCR Vbeta segments and 13 reverse primers for TCR Jbeta segments was used in the multiplex PCR. The immuneACCESS repertoire file appears here via TCRdb, limited to in-frame rearrangements. These files lack a portion of the clones; in checked studies, under half of the deficit traces to unresolved V genes, and the cause of the others is not known. Recorded for this sample are 150,000 to 200,000 clones; approximately 78% of them occurred a single time. The top ten clonotypes cover around 6.3% of the sample. Sequencing was performed on PBMCs. Every receptor here comes from a woman in her forties or fifties in good health and CMV-seropositive.

V and J are TRBV28 and TRBJ1-4; D ambiguous. The V gene lost 3 bases and the J gene lost 6 bases, with 11 bases spanning the gap. This CDR3 contains 14 residues. Looked up from germline, CDR1 is MDHEN and CDR2 is SYDVKM. CDR3 protein: CASSLGQEDEKLFF. The CDR3 region has the DNA TGTGCCAGCAGTTTGGGCCAGGAGGATGAAAAACTGTTTTTT.

V and J are TRBV19 and TRBJ2-1, with 9 bases identical to TRBD2. The V segment lost 5 bases and the J segment 2 bases; nucleotides outside the gene matches: 7. The CDR3 spans 16 residues. Germline V gene lookup returns CDR1 LNHDA and CDR2 SQIVND (reference sequence). The CDR3 here is CASSGTSTPPYNEQFF. In DNA, the CDR3 is TGTGCCAGTAGTGGGACTAGCACTCCCCCCTACAATGAGCAGTTCTTC.

V is TRBV28 and J is TRBJ1-2; D is undetermined. Germline loops: CDR1 MDHEN, CDR2 SYDVKM. The CDR3 totals 12 residues. DNA of the CDR3: TGTGTAACGAGGCCTAGTGACTATGGCTACACCTTC. Encoded protein: CVTRPSDYGYTF.

This rearrangement joins TRBV28 to TRBJ1-5, with D maybe TRBD1 (5 bases). The germline CDR1 and CDR2 sequences are MDHEN and SYDVKM. This CDR3 is built from 17 residues. Trimming took 2 bases from V and 2 from J, leaving 16 bases between them. The CDR3 spells CASSLPWGRQGNQPQHF. The CDR3, as DNA: TGTGCCAGCAGTTTACCTTGGGGGAGGCAGGGCAATCAGCCCCAGCATTTT.

The J gene is TRBJ1-5, the V gene TRBV6-5; 8 positions match TRBD1. The V gene end was trimmed by 8 bases and the J gene end by 7 bases; junction bases not matched to a gene: 4. The CDR3 covers 12 residues. Looked up from germline, CDR1 is MNHEY and CDR2 is SVGAGI. The chain's CDR3 is CASRTGMQPQHF. For the CDR3, the DNA is TGTGCCAGCCGGACAGGGATGCAGCCCCAGCATTTT.

The V call is TRBV16, the J call TRBJ2-3; 12 bases fit TRBD2. The trim removed 7 bases at V and 1 base at J, leaving 9 bases unmatched. CDR1 KGHSY and CDR2 FQNENV come from the germline V gene. The CDR3 has 17 residues. This CDR3 reads CASMRTSGMSGTDTQYF. Here the CDR3 DNA reads TGTGCCAGCATGCGGACTAGCGGGATGTCGGGCACAGATACGCAGTATTTT. Looking up the rest from reference TRBV16 and TRBJ2-3 gives the full variable domain: GEEVAQTPKHLVRGEGQKAKLYCAPIKGHSYVFWYQQVLKNEFKFLISFQNENVFDETGMPKERFSAKCLPNSPCSLEIQATKLEDSAVYFCASMRTSGMSGTDTQYFGPGTRLTVL.

This clone showed up just a few times. The V gene is TRBV10-3, the J gene TRBJ2-6, with D possibly being TRBD1 (6 bases). This CDR3 region has 14 residues. Trimming took 4 bases from V and 4 from J, leaving 8 bases between them. Germline V gives CDR1 ENHRY, CDR2 SYGVKD. The CDR3 loop is CAISGQAGANVLTF. DNA for the CDR3: TGTGCCATCAGTGGACAGGCCGGGGCCAACGTCCTGACTTTC.

The CDR3 DNA reads TGTGCCAGCAGTCGCAGGGGTCCGCGGAATTCACCCCTCCACTTT. It encodes CASSRRGPRNSPLHF. The genes are TRBV27 and TRBJ1-6; tentatively, D is TRBD1 (6 bases). This CDR3 contains 15 residues. Germline CDR1 reads MNHEY; CDR2 reads SMNVEV (reference sequence). V gave up 5 bases and J gave up 7 bases, with 15 bases separating them.

This clone has just one count. This rearrangement joins TRBV28 to TRBJ2-5; 9 nucleotides match TRBD2. Looked up from germline, CDR1 is MDHEN and CDR2 is SYDVKM. This CDR3 has 13 residues. With 6 bases clipped from V and 4 bases from J, the junction kept 3 bases outside the gene matches. The chain's CDR3 is CASRGTSRETQYF. For the CDR3, the DNA is TGTGCCAGCAGGGGGACTAGCCGAGAGACCCAGTACTTC.

V and J are TRBV4-3 and TRBJ2-5, with TRBD2 matching 7 bases. V lost 0 bases to trimming and J lost 5 bases; unmatched junction nucleotides: 9. This CDR3 is 16 amino acids long. Germline values: CDR1 LGHNA, CDR2 YSLEER. CDR3 protein: CASSQDALRGGETQYF. The CDR3 nucleotides are TGCGCCAGCAGCCAAGATGCGTTACGGGGAGGGGAGACCCAGTACTTC.

V and J are TRBV6-6 and TRBJ2-7; a weak D match, TRBD2 (6 bases). The CDR3 runs 15 residues. Germline V gene lookup returns CDR1 MNHNY and CDR2 SVGAGI (reference sequence). Trimming stripped 7 bases from V and 1 base from J, with 17 bases between. The CDR3 DNA sequence: TGTGCCAGCACCAAGGGGCGGGACGGATCCTACGAGCAGTACTTC. Its translation: CASTKGRDGSYEQYF.

This clone was found once. The chain couples TRBV2 to TRBJ1-3; D call uncertain. Per the germline V gene, CDR1 is SNHLY and CDR2 is FYNNEI. CDR3 size: 15 residues. V was shortened by 1 base and J by 1 base, with 8 bases between the two germline ends. In DNA, the CDR3 is TGTGCCAGCAGTGAAGGGCTCAGGTCTGGAAACACCATATATTTT. Its translation: CASSEGLRSGNTIYF.

This chain connects TRBV5-4 to TRBJ1-5; weak D call: TRBD1 (6 bases). Germline values: CDR1 SGHNT, CDR2 YYREEE (reference sequence). The CDR3 covers 15 residues. Trimming stripped 0 bases from V and 5 bases from J, with 12 bases between. CDR3 in amino acids: CASSLGQGRDQPQHF. DNA of the CDR3: TGTGCCAGCAGCTTGGGTCAGGGGAGGGATCAGCCCCAGCATTTT. Filled out from reference TRBV5-4 and TRBJ1-5, the complete variable domain reads ETGVTQSPTHLIKTRGQQVTLRCSSQSGHNTVSWYQQALGQGPQFIFQYYREEENGRGNFPPRFSGLQFPNYSSELNVNALELDDSALYLCASSLGQGRDQPQHFGDGTRLSIL.

The chain recombines TRBV15 with TRBJ2-3; a possible D gene is TRBD1 (7 bases). Germline CDR1 LNHNV, CDR2 YYDKDF (reference sequence). Trimming removed 5 bases from V and 2 bases from J, with 14 bases in between. This CDR3 spans 15 amino acids. The CDR3 DNA sequence: TGTGCCACCAGCGCGGGACAGAGGACCACAGATACGCAGTATTTT. It is translated as CATSAGQRTTDTQYF.

Here the CDR3 reads CASSRDSWGETQYF. The CDR3 DNA reads as TGTGCCAGCAGCAGGGACAGCTGGGGGGAGACCCAGTACTTC. V gene TRBV7-9 combines with J gene TRBJ2-5, with 7 bases that match TRBD1. CDR3 length: 14 residues. The junction had 8 bases not matched to a gene; V was cut back by 5 bases and J by 5 bases. CDR1 is SEHNR, CDR2 FQNEAQ, per germline (reference sequence).

J is TRBJ2-7 and V is TRBV11-2; 10 bases line up with TRBD2. V gave up 5 bases and J gave up 6 bases; unmatched junction bases: 10. CDR1 and CDR2 from the germline V gene are SGHAT and FQNNGV. The length of the CDR3 is 15 residues. CDR3 nucleotides: TGTGCCAGCAGCGCAACTAGCGGGACCCCGGGCGAGCAGTACTTC. Translation: CASSATSGTPGEQYF.

The chain carries TRBV5-1 and TRBJ2-3; D is unresolved. CDR1 is SGHRS and CDR2 is YFSETQ in the germline V gene. The CDR3 totals 13 residues. V lost 3 bases, J lost 0 bases, and 5 bases lay in between. The CDR3 spells CASSSTSTDTQYF. CDR3 nucleotide sequence: TGCGCCAGCAGCTCCACTAGCACAGATACGCAGTATTTT.

This clone appeared once. This sample also contains other DNA sequences that code for the same CDR3. The rearrangement uses TRBV5-1 and TRBJ2-1, with 7 positions matching TRBD2. This CDR3 contains 15 residues. V shed 0 bases and J 1 base; nucleotides not matched to a gene: 1. Germline assignment: CDR1 SGHRS and CDR2 YFSETQ. CDR3 DNA sequence: TGCGCCAGCAGCTTGGAAGCGGGATCCTACAATGAGCAGTTCTTC. Translating it yields CASSLEAGSYNEQFF.

Turning to this clone: A read error may account for a junction end that differs from germline. This sequence joins TRBV7-9 and TRBJ2-2; 10 bases line up with TRBD2. CDR1 SEHNR and CDR2 FQNEAQ come from the germline V gene (reference sequence). The CDR3 has 16 amino acids. The CDR3 coding sequence is TGTTCCAGCAGCTTAGTGATAGCGGGAGGCATCGGGGAGCTGTTTTTT. It codes for CSSSLVIAGGIGELFF.

This clone was seen only once. The J gene is TRBJ2-2, the V gene TRBV7-2; 8 positions match TRBD1. Germline CDR1 SGHTA, CDR2 FQGNSA. This CDR3 is built from 15 residues. Trimming at V came to 5 bases and at J to 4 bases, leaving 6 bases not matched to a gene. CDR3 in DNA: TGTGCCAGCAGCGGGGGACAGGTGGGCACCGGGGAGCTGTTTTTT. This gives the protein CASSGGQVGTGELFF.

The CDR3 DNA follows: TGTGCCAGCACCAGGGGAGGGGCTGGAGATACGCAGTATTTT. Translation gives CASTRGGAGDTQYF. The gene calls are TRBV6-5 and TRBJ2-3; D might be TRBD2 (7 bases). This CDR3 comprises 14 residues. Germline V lookup: CDR1 MNHEY, CDR2 SVGAGI. Trimming stripped 7 bases from V and 5 bases from J, with 16 bases between.

For this clone: A read error may account for a junction end that differs from germline. The genes are TRBV5-4 and TRBJ2-4; the match to TRBD1 covers 7 bases. CDR3 length equals 14 residues. Germline loops: CDR1 SGHNT, CDR2 YYREEE (reference sequence). Here the CDR3 reads CASSFKGAKNSQYF. In nucleotides, the CDR3 is TGTGCCAGCAGCTTTAAGGGGGCCAAAAACAGTCAGTACTTC.

This rearrangement joins TRBV19 to TRBJ2-7; TRBD2 matches 14 bases. With V trimmed by 3 bases and J by 2 bases, 0 bases remained unmatched. Germline lookup yields CDR1 LNHDA and CDR2 SQIVND (reference sequence). This CDR3 contains 15 residues. The CDR3 spells CASSMTSGGAYEQYF. The CDR3 bases are TGTGCCAGTAGTATGACTAGCGGGGGGGCCTACGAGCAGTACTTC.

This chain uses TRBV9 with TRBJ2-7; 7 bases are shared with TRBD1. V dropped 0 bases and J dropped 4; count of bases not matched to a gene: 4. This CDR3 has 14 residues. CDR1 and CDR2 (germline): SGDLS, YYNGEE. This CDR3 reads CASSVGDREYEQYF. DNA of the CDR3: TGTGCCAGCAGCGTAGGGGACAGAGAATACGAGCAGTACTTC.

V is TRBV5-4 and J is TRBJ1-1, with 9 bases lining up with TRBD1. V trimming: 4 bases; J trimming: 1 base; junction bases outside the gene matches: 5. This CDR3 has 15 amino acids. Germline CDR1 is SGHNT and CDR2 is YYREEE (reference sequence). The CDR3, as DNA: TGTGCCAGCAGCGCGCACAGGGGGCAGAACACTGAAGCTTTCTTT. It specifies CASSAHRGQNTEAFF.

The chain carries TRBV5-5 and TRBJ2-7; 10 positions match TRBD2. V lost 9 bases and J lost 2; bases outside the gene matches: 17. This CDR3 contains 17 residues. Germline V gives CDR1 SGHKS, CDR2 YYEKEE (reference sequence). CDR3 sequence: CATSLLAGSPLPYEQYF. The DNA for the CDR3 is TGTGCCACCAGTCTACTAGCGGGATCCCCTCTTCCCTACGAGCAGTACTTC.

The chain recombines TRBV27 with TRBJ2-6, with 9 bases fitting TRBD1. Germline CDR1 MNHEY, CDR2 SMNVEV (reference sequence). The CDR3 totals 19 residues. With V trimmed by 3 bases and J by 0 bases, 9 bases remained unmatched. The CDR3 spells CASSFRSGQGFSGANVLTF. The CDR3 region has the DNA TGTGCCAGCAGTTTTAGGTCGGGACAGGGTTTCTCTGGGGCCAACGTCCTGACTTTC.